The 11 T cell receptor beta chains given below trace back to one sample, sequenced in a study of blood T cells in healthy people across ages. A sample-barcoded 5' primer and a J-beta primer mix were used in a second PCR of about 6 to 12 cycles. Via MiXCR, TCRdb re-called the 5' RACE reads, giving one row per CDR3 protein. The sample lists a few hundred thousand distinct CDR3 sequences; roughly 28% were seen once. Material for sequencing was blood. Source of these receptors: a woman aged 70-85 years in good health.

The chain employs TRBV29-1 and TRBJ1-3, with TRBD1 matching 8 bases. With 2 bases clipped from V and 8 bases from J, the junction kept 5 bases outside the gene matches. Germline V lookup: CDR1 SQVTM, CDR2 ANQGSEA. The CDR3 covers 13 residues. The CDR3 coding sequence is TGCAGCGTTGAACCGGACAGGGTAGACACCATATATTTT. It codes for CSVEPDRVDTIYF.

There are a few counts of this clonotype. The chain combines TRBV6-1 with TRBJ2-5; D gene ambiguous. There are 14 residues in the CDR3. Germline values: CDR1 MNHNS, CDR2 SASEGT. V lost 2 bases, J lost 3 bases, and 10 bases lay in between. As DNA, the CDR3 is TGTGCCAGCAGTGAATTAGGGCAAGAAGAGACCCAGTACTTC. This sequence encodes CASSELGQEETQYF.

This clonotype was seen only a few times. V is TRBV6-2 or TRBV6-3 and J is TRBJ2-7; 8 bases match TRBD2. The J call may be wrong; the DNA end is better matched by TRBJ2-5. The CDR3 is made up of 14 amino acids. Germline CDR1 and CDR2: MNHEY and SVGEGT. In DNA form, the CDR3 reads TGTGCCAGCAGTTACCGAGTAGCGGGGCAGACCCAGTACTTC. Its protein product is CASSYRVAGQTQYF.

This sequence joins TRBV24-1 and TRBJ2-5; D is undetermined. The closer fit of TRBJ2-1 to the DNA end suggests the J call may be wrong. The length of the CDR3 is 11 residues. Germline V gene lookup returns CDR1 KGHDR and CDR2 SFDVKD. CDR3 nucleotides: TGTGCCACCGGAACGGTAGATGAGCAGTTCTTC. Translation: CATGTVDEQFF.

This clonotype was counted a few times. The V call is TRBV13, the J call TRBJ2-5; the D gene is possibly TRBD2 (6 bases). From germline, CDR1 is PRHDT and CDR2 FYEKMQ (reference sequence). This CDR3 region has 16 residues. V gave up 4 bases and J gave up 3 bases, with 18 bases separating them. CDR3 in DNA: TGTGCCAGCAGCTCCGTCCTCTGGGGAGGAGAAGAGACCCAGTACTTC. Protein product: CASSSVLWGGEETQYF.

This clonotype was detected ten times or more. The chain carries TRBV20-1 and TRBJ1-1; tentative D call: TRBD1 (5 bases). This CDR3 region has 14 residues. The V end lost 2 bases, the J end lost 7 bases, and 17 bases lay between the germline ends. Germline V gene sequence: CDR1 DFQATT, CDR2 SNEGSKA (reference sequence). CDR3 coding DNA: TGCAGTGCTAGACTCGCCAGGGCGAAGGTTGAAGCTTTCTTT. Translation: CSARLARAKVEAFF.

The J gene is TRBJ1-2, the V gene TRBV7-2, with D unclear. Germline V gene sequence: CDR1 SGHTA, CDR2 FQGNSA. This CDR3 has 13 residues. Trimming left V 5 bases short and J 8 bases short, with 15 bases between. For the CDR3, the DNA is TGTGCCAGCAGCCCCCTCGAGGTTGGAGGCTACACCTTC. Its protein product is CASSPLEVGGYTF.

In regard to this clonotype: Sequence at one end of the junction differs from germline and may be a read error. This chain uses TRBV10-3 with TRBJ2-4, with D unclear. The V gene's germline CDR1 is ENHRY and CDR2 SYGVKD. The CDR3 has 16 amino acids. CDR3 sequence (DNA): TGTGCCATCGGTGAGCCCCTGGGGTTAGCCAAAAACATTCAGTACTTC. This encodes CAIGEPLGLAKNIQYF.

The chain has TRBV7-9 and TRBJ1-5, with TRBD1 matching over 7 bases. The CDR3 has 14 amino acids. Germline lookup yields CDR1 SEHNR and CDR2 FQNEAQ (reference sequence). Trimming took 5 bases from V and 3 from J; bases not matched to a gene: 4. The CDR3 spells CASSLQGNNQPQHF. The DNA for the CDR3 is TGTGCCAGCAGCCTACAGGGGAACAATCAGCCCCAGCATTTT.

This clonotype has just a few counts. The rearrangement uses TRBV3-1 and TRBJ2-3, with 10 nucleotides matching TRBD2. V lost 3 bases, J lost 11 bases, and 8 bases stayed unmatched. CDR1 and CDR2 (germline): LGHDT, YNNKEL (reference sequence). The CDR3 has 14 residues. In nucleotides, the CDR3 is TGTGCCAGCAGCCAGAGGACTAGCGGAGGAGGGCAGTATTTT. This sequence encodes CASSQRTSGGGQYF.

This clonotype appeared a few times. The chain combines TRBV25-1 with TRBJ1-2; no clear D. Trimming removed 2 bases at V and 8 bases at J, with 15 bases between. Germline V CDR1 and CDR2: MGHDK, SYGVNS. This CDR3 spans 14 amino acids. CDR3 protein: CASSEKGRSNGYTF. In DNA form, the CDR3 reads TGTGCCAGCAGTGAAAAAGGGAGGAGTAACGGCTACACCTTC.